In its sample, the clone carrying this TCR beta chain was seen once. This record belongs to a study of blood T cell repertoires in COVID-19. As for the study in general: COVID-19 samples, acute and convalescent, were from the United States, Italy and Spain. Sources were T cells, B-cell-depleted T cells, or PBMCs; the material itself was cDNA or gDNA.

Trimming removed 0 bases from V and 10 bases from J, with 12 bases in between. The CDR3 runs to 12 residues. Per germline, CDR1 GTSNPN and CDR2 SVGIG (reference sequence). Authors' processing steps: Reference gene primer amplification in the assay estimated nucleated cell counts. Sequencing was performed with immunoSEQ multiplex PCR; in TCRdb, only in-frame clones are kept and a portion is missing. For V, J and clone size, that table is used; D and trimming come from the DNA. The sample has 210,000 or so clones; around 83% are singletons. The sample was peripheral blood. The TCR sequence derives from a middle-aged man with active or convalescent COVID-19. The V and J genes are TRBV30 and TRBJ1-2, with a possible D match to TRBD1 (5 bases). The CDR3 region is CAWSVRQLFYTF. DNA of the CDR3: TGTGCCTGGAGTGTTCGACAGCTCTTCTACACCTTC.